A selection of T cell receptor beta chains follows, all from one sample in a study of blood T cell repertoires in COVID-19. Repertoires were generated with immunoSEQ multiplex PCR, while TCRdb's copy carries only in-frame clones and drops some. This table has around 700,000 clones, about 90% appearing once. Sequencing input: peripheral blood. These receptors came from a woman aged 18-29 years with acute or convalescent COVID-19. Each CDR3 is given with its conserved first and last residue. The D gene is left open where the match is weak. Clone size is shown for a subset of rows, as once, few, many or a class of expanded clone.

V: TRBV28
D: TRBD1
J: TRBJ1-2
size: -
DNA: TGTGCCAGCAGTTTTTTTAGAGGGACAGCCGAATATGGCTACACCTTC
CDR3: CASSFFRGTAEYGYTF

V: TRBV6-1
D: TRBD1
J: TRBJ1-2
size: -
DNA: TGTGCCAGCAGTGACGACAGGGGGAGTAACTATGGCTACACCTTC
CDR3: CASSDDRGSNYGYTF

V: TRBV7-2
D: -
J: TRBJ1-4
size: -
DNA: TGTGCCATCCCGTGGGGGCAAACGCGCGAAAAACTGTTTTTT
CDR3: CAIPWGQTREKLFF

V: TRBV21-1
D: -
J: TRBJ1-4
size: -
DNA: TGTGCCAGCAGCAAAGTGACGGGACAGGGTTGTGGTAATGAAAAACTGTTTTTT
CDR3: CASSKVTGQGCGNEKLFF

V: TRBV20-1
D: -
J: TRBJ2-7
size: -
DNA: TGCAGTGCGCGGGGGCCTTGGGAGCAGTACTTC
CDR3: CSARGPWEQYF

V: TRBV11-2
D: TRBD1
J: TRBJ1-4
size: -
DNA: TGTGCCAGCAGCTACGCAGGGGGCGGGGGCGAAAAACTGTTTTTT
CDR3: CASSYAGGGGEKLFF

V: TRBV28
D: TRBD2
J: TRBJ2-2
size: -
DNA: TGTGCCAGCAGTCTTTTAGTCCCGGGGGGGGCCGGGGAGCTGTTTTTT
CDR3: CASSLLVPGGAGELFF

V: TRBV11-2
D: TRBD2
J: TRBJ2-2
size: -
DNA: TGTGCCAGCAGCGGCGGGGTGCGTAGCGGGGTGGCCGGGGAGCTGTTTTTT
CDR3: CASSGGVRSGVAGELFF

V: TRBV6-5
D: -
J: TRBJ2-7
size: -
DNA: TGTGCCAGCAGTTATGCTGGGGCCCATGAGCAGTACTTC
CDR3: CASSYAGAHEQYF

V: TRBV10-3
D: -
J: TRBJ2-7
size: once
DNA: TGTGCCATCAGTAGGGACTTCGGATACGAGCAGTACTTC
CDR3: CAISRDFGYEQYF

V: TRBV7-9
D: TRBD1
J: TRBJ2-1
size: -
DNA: TGTGCCAGCAGCGAAAACCGGGACAGGGTGGGGAATGAGCAGTTCTTC
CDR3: CASSENRDRVGNEQFF

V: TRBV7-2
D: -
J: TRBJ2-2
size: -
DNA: TGTGCCAGCAGCTTAGCGGTTTTAGTGTCGTTCCCCGGGGAGCTGTTTTTT
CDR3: CASSLAVLVSFPGELFF

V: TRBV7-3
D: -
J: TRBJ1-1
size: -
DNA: TGTGCCAGCAGCTTAAGGACAGATACTGAAGCTTTCTTT
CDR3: CASSLRTDTEAFF

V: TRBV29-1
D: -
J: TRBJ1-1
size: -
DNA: TGCAGCGTTGGGCGGGGAATAACGAACACTGAAGCTTTCTTT
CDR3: CSVGRGITNTEAFF

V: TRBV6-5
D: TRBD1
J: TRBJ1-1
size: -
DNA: TGTGCCAGCAGGAAGACAGGGGGCACTGAAGCTTTCTTT
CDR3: CASRKTGGTEAFF

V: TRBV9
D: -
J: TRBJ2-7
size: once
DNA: TGTGCCAGCAGCGTAGGCTCCCAACAGGGTTCCTTGGGCTCCTACGAGCAGTACTTC
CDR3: CASSVGSQQGSLGSYEQYF

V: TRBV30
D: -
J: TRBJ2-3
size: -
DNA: TGTGCCTGGAGTGTAGGTGGGGGGACCACAGATACGCAGTATTTT
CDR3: CAWSVGGGTTDTQYF

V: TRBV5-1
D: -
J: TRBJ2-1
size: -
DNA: TGCGCCAGCAGCTTCGGAGGGCGGGATGAGCAGTTCTTC
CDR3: CASSFGGRDEQFF

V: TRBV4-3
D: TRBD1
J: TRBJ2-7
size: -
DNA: TGCGCCAGCAGCACCGGGACAGGGGCCTACGAGCAGTACTTC
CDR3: CASSTGTGAYEQYF

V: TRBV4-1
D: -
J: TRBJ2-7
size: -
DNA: TGCGCCAGCAGCCAAGAACAGGGTCCCCACGAGCAGTACTTC
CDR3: CASSQEQGPHEQYF

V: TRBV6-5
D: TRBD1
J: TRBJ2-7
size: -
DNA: TGTGCCAGCAGTTACTCCTACAGGGGAGCGACCTACGAGCAGTACTTC
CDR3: CASSYSYRGATYEQYF

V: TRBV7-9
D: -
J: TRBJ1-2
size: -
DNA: TGTGCCAGCAGCTTAAAGCAGGGAGGACATGGCTACACCTTC
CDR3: CASSLKQGGHGYTF

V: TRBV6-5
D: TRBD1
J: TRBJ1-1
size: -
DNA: TGTGCCAGCAGTTACCAAACGGACAGGCTGAACACTGAAGCTTTCTTT
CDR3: CASSYQTDRLNTEAFF

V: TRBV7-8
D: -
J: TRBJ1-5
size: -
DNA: TGTGCCAGCAGCCCAGCGACAGGATCGTATAGCAATCAGCCCCAGCATTTT
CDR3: CASSPATGSYSNQPQHF

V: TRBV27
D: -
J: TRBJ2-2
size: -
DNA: TGTGCCAGCAGTTTATACGGCACCGGGGAGCTGTTTTTT
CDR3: CASSLYGTGELFF

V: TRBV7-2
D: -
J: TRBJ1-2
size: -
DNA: TGTGCCAGCAGCTCTAGAACCGGCGGGCACTATGGCTACACCTTC
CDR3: CASSSRTGGHYGYTF

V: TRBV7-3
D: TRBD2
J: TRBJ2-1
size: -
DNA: TGTGCCAGCAGCTTAAGCGGGGGGGCCGTAAACAATGAGCAGTTCTTC
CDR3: CASSLSGGAVNNEQFF

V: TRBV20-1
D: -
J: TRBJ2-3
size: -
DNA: TGCAGTGCTAGTAGGGGCGCAGATACGCAGTATTTT
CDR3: CSASRGADTQYF

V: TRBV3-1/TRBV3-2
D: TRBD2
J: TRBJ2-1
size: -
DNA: TGTGCCAGCAGCCGGGACTACCCTTACAATGAGCAGTTCTTC
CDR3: CASSRDYPYNEQFF

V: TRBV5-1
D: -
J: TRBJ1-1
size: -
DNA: TGCGCCAGCAGCTTGGATGGGGCGGTGGACACTGAAGCTTTCTTT
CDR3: CASSLDGAVDTEAFF

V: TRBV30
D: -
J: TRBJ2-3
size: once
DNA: TGTGCCTGGAGTACCCAAGCGGTTCTAATCCATCGGGGAGATACGCAGTATTTT
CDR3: CAWSTQAVLIHRGDTQYF

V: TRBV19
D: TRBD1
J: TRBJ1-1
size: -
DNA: TGTGCCGTTGACAGGGGCACTGAAGCTTTCTTT
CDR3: CAVDRGTEAFF

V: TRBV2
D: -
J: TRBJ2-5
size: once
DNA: TGTGCCAGCAGTGATGAAGGACAGATACAAGAGACCCAGTACTTC
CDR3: CASSDEGQIQETQYF

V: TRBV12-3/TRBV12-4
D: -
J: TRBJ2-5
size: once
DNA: TGTGCCAGCAGTTTTAAAGAGACCCAGTACTTC
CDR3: CASSFKETQYF

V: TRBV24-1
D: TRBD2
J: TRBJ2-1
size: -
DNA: TGTGCCACCAGTGATCCCACTAGCGGGACCTACAATGAGCAGTTCTTC
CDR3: CATSDPTSGTYNEQFF